Each of the 24 T cell receptor beta chains below was sequenced from the same sample in a study of CD8 T cells in Susac syndrome. RNA amounts of about 0.5 to 1 ug underwent reverse transcription with random hexamers. One entry per CDR3 protein results from TCRdb running MiXCR on the immunoSEQ multiplex PCR reads. The data show roughly 250,000 distinct CDR3 sequences, 90% to 97% seen once. Sequencing used CD4+ T cells from PBMCs. Source of these receptors: a human donor with Susac syndrome.

The chain is built from TRBV12-3 or TRBV12-4 and TRBJ1-5, with 7 bases fitting TRBD1. The CDR3 totals 13 residues. Trimming took 5 bases from V and 6 from J; bases not matched to a gene: 4. The CDR3 sequence: CASSTGAAQPQHF. CDR3 DNA sequence: TGTGCCAGCAGTACAGGGGCTGCTCAGCCCCAGCATTTT.

The sample holds one count of this clonotype. The rearrangement uses TRBV5-4 and TRBJ2-7, with 11 bases identical to TRBD1. Germline V gene data show CDR1 as SGHNT and CDR2 as YYREEE (reference sequence). This CDR3 contains 14 residues. The ends lost 4 bases at V and 6 bases at J; junction bases unmatched: 6. The CDR3 DNA is TGTGCCAGCAGCCTCGGGACAGGGGGTGTCGAGCAGTACTTC. This gives the protein CASSLGTGGVEQYF.

The genes are TRBV20-1 and TRBJ1-5, with 7 bases fitting TRBD1. V lost 6 bases to trimming and J lost 7 bases; unmatched junction nucleotides: 6. Germline CDR1 DFQATT, CDR2 SNEGSKA (reference sequence). CDR3 length: 12 amino acids. The CDR3 reads CSATTGHQPQHF. CDR3 nucleotide sequence: TGCAGTGCCACGACAGGGCACCAGCCCCAGCATTTT.

The sample holds one count of this clonotype. The CDR3 loop reads CASSTGPKQTQYF. CDR3 bases: TGTGCCAGCAGCACGGGACCCAAACAGACCCAGTACTTC. V is TRBV3-1 and J is TRBJ2-5; D might be TRBD1 or TRBD2, each matching 5 bases. This CDR3 region has 13 residues. Trimming cost V 5 bases and J 6 bases, with 13 bases left between them. CDR1 LGHDT and CDR2 YNNKEL come from the germline V gene (reference sequence).

The chain recombines TRBV20-1 with TRBJ2-7, with no clear D. Germline loops: CDR1 DFQATT, CDR2 SNEGSKA (reference sequence). CDR3 size: 11 residues. The germline V and J ends were trimmed by 3 bases and 3 bases, with 6 bases remaining between them. The CDR3 region is CSARVSYEQYF. In nucleotides, the CDR3 is TGCAGTGCTAGGGTCAGCTACGAGCAGTACTTC.

The V and J genes are TRBV6-4 and TRBJ1-5; possibly TRBD1 for D (6 bases). Germline values: CDR1 MRHNA, CDR2 SNTAGT. Trimming left V 8 bases short and J 0 bases short, with 11 bases between. CDR3 length: 14 residues. CDR3 protein: CASLRQDSNQPQHF. The DNA of the CDR3 is TGTGCCAGCTTGAGACAGGATAGCAATCAGCCCCAGCATTTT.

J is TRBJ2-7 and V is TRBV20-1, with TRBD2 identical over 7 bases. After removal of 2 bases from V and 9 bases from J, the junction contained 10 bases not matched to a gene. The length of the CDR3 is 13 residues. Germline V gene lookup returns CDR1 DFQATT and CDR2 SNEGSKA (reference sequence). This CDR3 reads CSARSGTITGQYF. CDR3 DNA sequence: TGCAGTGCTAGATCGGGGACTATCACCGGGCAGTACTTC.

This chain joins TRBV15 and TRBJ2-7, with TRBD2 matching over 10 bases. CDR1 and CDR2 (germline): LNHNV, YYDKDF (reference sequence). CDR3 length equals 17 residues. The V segment lost 5 bases and the J segment 5 bases; nucleotides outside the gene matches: 15. The DNA of the CDR3 is TGTGCCACCAGCGGGGGACTCCCGCATAGCGGGAGGAACGAGCAGTACTTC. Encoded protein: CATSGGLPHSGRNEQYF.

V is TRBV11-2 and J is TRBJ2-1, with D unclear. Germline V gene sequence: CDR1 SGHAT, CDR2 FQNNGV. The CDR3 runs 11 residues. V was cut by 5 bases and J by 15 bases, with 14 bases left in between. The CDR3 region has the DNA TGTGCCAGCAGCACCGGAACTGGGCGGTTCTTC. The encoded protein is CASSTGTGRFF.

The V gene is TRBV20-1, the J gene TRBJ2-5; D may be TRBD1 (5 bases). V shed 0 bases and J shed 7 bases, with 15 bases lying between them. The CDR3 consists of 14 residues. The germline gives CDR1 DFQATT, CDR2 SNEGSKA (reference sequence). CDR3 nucleotide sequence: TGCAGTGCTAGAGATCCGATAAGGGGTGGGACCCAGTACTTC. Its protein is CSARDPIRGGTQYF.

V gene TRBV5-1 combines with J gene TRBJ2-2; possible D gene TRBD2, 7 bases. V gave up 2 bases and J gave up 3 bases, with 11 bases separating them. The CDR3 covers 15 residues. In germline, CDR1 is SGHRS, CDR2 YFSETQ. CDR3 in DNA: TGCGCCAGCAGCTTCGGGGGGCTCGACACCGGGGAGCTGTTTTTT. Translation gives CASSFGGLDTGELFF.

This clonotype was seen a handful of times. This chain connects TRBV7-2 to TRBJ2-7; possible D gene TRBD2, 5 bases. This CDR3 comprises 14 residues. The germline V gene has CDR1 SGHTA and CDR2 FQGNSA. Trimming removed 4 bases at V and 0 bases at J, with 10 bases between. The CDR3 DNA is TGTGCCAGCAGCTCGAGGACTGGCTCCTACGAGCAGTACTTC. This encodes CASSSRTGSYEQYF.

V is TRBV21-1 and J is TRBJ1-1; TRBD1, as called in the table, went unchecked against the DNA. TRBV21-1 is a documented pseudogene. CDR3 length equals 18 residues. The CDR3 protein is CASSSKKEFGTGPTEAFF. CDR3 in DNA: TGTGCCAGCAGCTCCAAGAAGGAGTTTGGGACAGGGCCGACTGAAGCTTTCTTT.

V gene TRBV4-1 combines with J gene TRBJ2-7; possible D gene TRBD1, 6 bases. The CDR3 consists of 15 residues. In germline, CDR1 is MGHRA, CDR2 YSYEKL. V lost 2 bases to trimming and J lost 4 bases, with 15 bases between them. The CDR3 coding sequence is TGCGCCAGCAGCCAACCCGGGACAAGAAATTACGAGCAGTACTTC. Its translation is CASSQPGTRNYEQYF.

This chain links TRBV6-2 or TRBV6-3 with TRBJ2-4, with no clear D. V shed 5 bases and J shed 7 bases, with 6 bases lying between them. CDR3 length: 11 residues. CDR1 and CDR2 (germline): MNHEY, SVGEGT. The CDR3 nucleotides are TGTGCCAGCAGTCCCAGGAACATTCAGTACTTC. Translated, it gives CASSPRNIQYF.

This chain links TRBV5-1 with TRBJ2-1; 11 bases are shared with TRBD2. Unmatched junction bases numbered 16, after V lost 1 base and J lost 4 bases. Germline V gene lookup returns CDR1 SGHRS and CDR2 YFSETQ. This CDR3 contains 20 residues. CDR3 protein: CASSLWTATSGTHPYNEQFF. Written as DNA, the CDR3 is TGCGCCAGCAGCTTGTGGACGGCGACTAGCGGGACCCACCCTTACAATGAGCAGTTCTTC.

The rearrangement links TRBV10-3 to TRBJ1-5, with TRBD1 as a possible D gene (5 bases). V gave up 3 bases and J gave up 10 bases, with 10 bases separating them. The CDR3 consists of 12 residues. Per germline, CDR1 ENHRY and CDR2 SYGVKD. CDR3 region: CAISDPQGPQHF. The CDR3 coding sequence is TGTGCCATCAGTGACCCCCAGGGACCCCAGCATTTT.

The chain employs TRBV5-1 and TRBJ2-7, with 12 bases identical to TRBD2. Germline lookup yields CDR1 SGHRS and CDR2 YFSETQ. V dropped 1 base and J dropped 1; count of bases not matched to a gene: 3. The CDR3 is 16 residues long. The CDR3 bases are TGCGCCAGCAGCTTGCCCGGGACTAGCGGGTCCTACGAGCAGTACTTC. Its translation: CASSLPGTSGSYEQYF.

This clonotype was found once. The chain combines TRBV24-1 with TRBJ2-3; D possibly corresponds to TRBD1 (5 bases). Trimming took 6 bases from V and 2 from J, leaving 8 bases between them. This CDR3 is built from 13 residues. CDR1 is KGHDR and CDR2 is SFDVKD in the germline V gene. CDR3 residues: CATSSDTTDTQYF. CDR3 coding DNA: TGTGCCACCAGTTCGGACACCACAGATACGCAGTATTTT.

The rearrangement uses TRBV5-1 and TRBJ2-1; perhaps D is TRBD1 or TRBD2 (5 bases each). This CDR3 comprises 15 residues. V was pared by 4 bases and J by 9 bases, with 20 bases between. The germline V gene encodes CDR1 SGHRS and CDR2 YFSETQ. CDR3 coding DNA: TGCGCCAGCAGCCGAGGGCAGGGAGTTGGGGTTGAGCAGTTCTTC. It is translated as CASSRGQGVGVEQFF.

The chain couples TRBV12-3 or TRBV12-4 to TRBJ2-3, with a possible D match to TRBD2 (5 bases). This CDR3 region has 16 residues. V lost 2 bases to trimming and J lost 0 bases, with 12 bases between them. CDR3 DNA sequence: TGTGCCAGCAGTTTATCATTCCGAGGGAGCACAGATACGCAGTATTTT. This encodes CASSLSFRGSTDTQYF.

The rearrangement joins TRBV29-1 to TRBJ2-5; D unclear. The V gene lost 7 bases and the J gene lost 1 base, with 10 bases spanning the gap. The V gene's germline CDR1 is SQVTM and CDR2 ANQGSEA. The CDR3 extends over 12 amino acids. CDR3 nucleotides: TGCAGCGGATACTGGGGCCAAGAGACCCAGTACTTC. It is translated as CSGYWGQETQYF.

This chain uses TRBV18 with TRBJ1-2, with D maybe TRBD1 (6 bases). Germline V lookup: CDR1 KGHSH, CDR2 LQKENI. The germline V and J ends were trimmed by 0 bases and 0 bases, with 11 bases remaining between them. This CDR3 region has 16 residues. In DNA form, the CDR3 reads TGTGCCAGCTCACCACCGGGAACAGGGACTAACTATGGCTACACCTTC. The encoded protein is CASSPPGTGTNYGYTF.

The genes are TRBV5-1 and TRBJ2-2; TRBD2 might be the D (5 bases). The V gene's germline CDR1 is SGHRS and CDR2 YFSETQ. Between the trimmed V and J ends, which lost 1 base and 6 bases, there was a span of 13 bases. The CDR3 has 15 residues. CDR3 nucleotide sequence: TGCGCCAGCAGCTTGAGAGCGGTACAGTCCGGGGAGCTGTTTTTT. Translated: CASSLRAVQSGELFF.